These T cell receptor beta chains were read from a single sample in a study of T cell responses to AZD1222 COVID-19 vaccine. Sequencing used immunoSEQ multiplex PCR; TCRdb keeps in-frame clones, though not all of them. The sample has about 130,000 clones; around 87% are singletons. The sequences come from peripheral blood, collected on day 0 of AZD1222 vaccination. These receptors were taken from an adult in good health. Both conserved end residues are part of each CDR3. A D gene is named only where the DNA matches it firmly. Part of the rows lack a size; the others show once, few, many or a class for expanded clones.

J,D,V,size,CDR3,DNA
TRBJ1-2,NA,TRBV4-1,NA,CASSQDPSPYGYTF,TGCGCCAGCAGCCAAGATCCCAGCCCTTATGGCTACACCTTC
TRBJ1-6,NA,TRBV5-5,NA,CASSLQAQNSPLHF,TGTGCCAGCAGCTTGCAGGCGCAGAATTCACCCCTCCACTTT
TRBJ1-5,NA,TRBV19,NA,CASTLLEGQYSNQPQHF,TGTGCCAGTACCCTCCTGGAAGGCCAGTATAGCAATCAGCCCCAGCATTTT
TRBJ2-7,TRBD2,TRBV9,NA,CASSVGRLAGAYEQYF,TGTGCCAGCAGCGTAGGACGACTAGCGGGAGCCTACGAGCAGTACTTC
TRBJ1-1,TRBD1,TRBV5-1,NA,CASSHQGGHTEAFF,TGCGCCAGCAGCCATCAGGGGGGCCACACTGAAGCTTTCTTT
TRBJ2-7,NA,TRBV11-1,NA,CASVSRHPPYEQYF,TGTGCCAGCGTATCCCGGCACCCCCCCTACGAGCAGTACTTC
TRBJ2-2,NA,TRBV25-1,few,CASSESPGRKNTGELFF,TGTGCCAGCAGTGAATCCCCGGGCAGGAAGAACACCGGGGAGCTGTTTTTT
TRBJ2-7,TRBD1,TRBV27,NA,CASRDRGFWYF,TGTGCCAGCCGGGACAGGGGTTTTTGGTACTTC
TRBJ2-5,TRBD2,TRBV5-4,NA,CASSPGLGSGSISETQYF,TGTGCCAGCAGCCCTGGACTTGGAAGCGGGAGTATTTCGGAGACCCAGTACTTC
TRBJ2-7,NA,TRBV5-6,NA,CASSLTRYEQYF,TGTGCCAGCAGCTTGACGCGCTACGAGCAGTACTTC
TRBJ2-2,TRBD1,TRBV7-8,NA,CASSTTGTGTGELFF,TGTGCCAGCAGCACGACCGGGACAGGGACCGGGGAGCTGTTTTTT
TRBJ2-3,TRBD2,TRBV28,NA,CASSPLGLAAGGGTDTQYF,TGTGCCAGCAGTCCCTTGGGACTAGCGGCAGGAGGGGGCACAGATACGCAGTATTTT
TRBJ2-1,NA,TRBV20-1,NA,CSASRLNNEQFF,TGCAGTGCTAGTCGCCTTAACAATGAGCAGTTCTTC
TRBJ1-2,NA,TRBV28,NA,CAGAQGRTNYGYTF,TGTGCCGGGGCCCAGGGGAGAACTAACTATGGCTACACCTTC
TRBJ2-7,NA,TRBV24-1,NA,CATSDRRPGSHEQYF,TGTGCCACCAGTGATAGGAGACCAGGGAGCCACGAGCAGTACTTC
TRBJ1-6,NA,TRBV27,few,CASSLSWAGNSPLHF,TGTGCCAGCAGTTTATCGTGGGCAGGTAATTCACCCCTCCACTTT
TRBJ2-7,NA,TRBV9,NA,CASSVGQNHEQYF,TGTGCCAGCAGCGTAGGGCAGAACCACGAGCAGTACTTC
TRBJ2-1,TRBD1,TRBV28,few,CASSFRQGMEQFF,TGTGCCAGCAGTTTTAGACAGGGTATGGAGCAGTTCTTC
TRBJ2-2,NA,TRBV20-1,NA,CSASARPGDAANTGELFF,TGCAGTGCTAGTGCACGCCCGGGGGACGCGGCGAACACCGGGGAGCTGTTTTTT
TRBJ2-1,TRBD2,TRBV9,NA,CATSGGPSTEQFF,TGTGCCACTAGCGGAGGGCCTTCCACTGAGCAGTTCTTC